The 29 T cell receptor beta chains reported below all come from one sample, sequenced in a study of blood T cells in healthy people across ages. A second PCR, run for about 6 to 12 cycles, used a sample-barcoded 5' primer plus a J-beta primer mix. MiXCR was run by TCRdb on the 5' RACE reads, yielding one entry per CDR3 protein. The sample records some 1.7 million distinct CDR3 sequences, roughly 30% being singletons. Input material: blood. Source of these receptors: a woman aged 25-40 years in good health.

The CDR3 region has the DNA TGTGCCAGCAGTGCAGCGGGGGGGCCCCGCGAGCAGTTCTTC. Residues: CASSAAGGPREQFF. The chain uses TRBV6-5 and TRBJ2-1; 10 bases agree with TRBD2. CDR3 length: 14 residues. Germline trimming cut 5 bases from V and 10 bases from J; bases unmatched to any gene: 8. CDR1 is MNHEY, CDR2 SVGAGI, per germline.

This clonotype has more than one count but fewer than ten. This chain links TRBV11-2 with TRBJ2-3; D perhaps matches TRBD1 (5 bases). Germline V gene lookup returns CDR1 SGHAT and CDR2 FQNNGV. Trimming stripped 6 bases from V and 2 bases from J, with 15 bases between. The CDR3 is 15 amino acids. The CDR3, as DNA: TGTGCCAGCAGACCCATCAGGGCTTTCACAGATACGCAGTATTTT. Translating gives CASRPIRAFTDTQYF.

This chain joins TRBV7-9 and TRBJ2-7; D gene unclear. The germline CDR1 and CDR2 sequences are SEHNR and FQNEAQ (reference sequence). CDR3 length: 13 amino acids. Trimming cost V 5 bases and J 2 bases, with 10 bases left between them. CDR3 coding DNA: TGTGCCAGCAGCGTTCACGGAACCTACGAGCAGTACTTC. Translation: CASSVHGTYEQYF.

This clonotype was counted at least ten times. The chain recombines TRBV14 with TRBJ1-2; possibly TRBD1 for D (5 bases). V lost 4 bases to trimming and J lost 4 bases, with 10 bases between them. The germline CDR1 and CDR2 sequences are SGHDN and FVKESK. The CDR3 covers 13 residues. The CDR3 nucleotides read TGTGCCAGCAGCCGAGGGGTCGTCTATGGCTACACCTTC. Translating gives CASSRGVVYGYTF.

This sequence joins TRBV2 and TRBJ1-2; D is possibly TRBD1 (5 bases). Germline V CDR1 and CDR2: SNHLY, FYNNEI. The CDR3 loop spans 17 amino acids. Trimming stripped 0 bases from V and 4 bases from J, with 18 bases between. DNA of the CDR3: TGTGCCAGCAGTGAAGCAGGGATTACCAGGGTGACCTATGGCTACACCTTC. Protein product: CASSEAGITRVTYGYTF.

The sample holds one count of this clonotype. V is TRBV9 and J is TRBJ1-4; D is possibly TRBD1 (6 bases). V was clipped by 3 bases and J by 7 bases, with 19 bases between them. The CDR3 is made up of 16 amino acids. The germline V gene has CDR1 SGDLS and CDR2 YYNGEE. The CDR3 reads CASSAQTGLVGEKLFF. The DNA of the CDR3 is TGTGCCAGCAGCGCACAAACAGGGTTAGTCGGTGAAAAACTGTTTTTT. Looking up the rest from reference TRBV9 and TRBJ1-4 gives the full variable domain: DSGVTQTPKHLITATGQRVTLRCSPRSGDLSVYWYQQSLDQGLQFLIQYYNGEERAKGNILERFSAQQFPDLHSELNLSSLELGDSALYFCASSAQTGLVGEKLFFGSGTQLSVL.

V and J are TRBV5-1 and TRBJ2-2; possibly TRBD1 for D (5 bases). Per germline, CDR1 SGHRS and CDR2 YFSETQ. Trimming took 9 bases from V and 0 from J, leaving 15 bases between them. The CDR3 is 15 amino acids. The CDR3 DNA reads TGCGCCACCGCCTTCAGGGTCCCGAACACCGGGGAGCTGTTTTTT. Translated: CATAFRVPNTGELFF.

This clonotype was found a few times. The chain couples TRBV7-2 to TRBJ1-6; TRBD1 is a possible D gene (5 bases). CDR1 and CDR2 from the germline V gene are SGHTA and FQGNSA. The CDR3 is 14 amino acids. Between the trimmed V and J ends, which lost 5 bases and 10 bases, there was a span of 15 bases. The CDR3 sequence is CASSPGGFDSPLHF. The DNA of the CDR3 is TGTGCCAGCAGCCCGGGGGGTTTCGACTCACCCCTCCACTTT.

Regarding this clonotype: Compared with germline, one end of the junction differs, possibly owing to a read error. The rearrangement uses TRBV3-1 and TRBJ2-5, with 7 bases fitting TRBD2. The CDR3 contains 14 residues. Germline V gene sequence: CDR1 LGHDT, CDR2 YNNKEL (reference sequence). The CDR3 nucleotides read TGTGCCTGCAGCCCCATGCTAGCGGAAGAGACCCAGTACTTC. It translates to CACSPMLAEETQYF.

Points on this clonotype: A read error may account for a junction end that differs from germline. J is TRBJ2-5 and V is TRBV20-1; 9 bases fit TRBD2. Germline lookup yields CDR1 DFQATT and CDR2 SNEGSKA (reference sequence). The CDR3 contains 14 residues. CDR3 residues: CSARGLAGGGTRYF. DNA for the CDR3: TGCAGTGCTAGGGGACTAGCAGGGGGAGGGACCCGGTACTTC.

This clonotype was counted many times. A read error may account for a junction end that differs from germline. The chain carries TRBV5-1 and TRBJ2-6; 8 nucleotides align to TRBD1. CDR3 length equals 19 residues. CDR1 SGHRS and CDR2 YFSETQ come from the germline V gene. The CDR3 bases are TGCGCCAGCACCTTGGTGTCGGGACAGGATTTCTCTGGGGCCAACGTCCTGACTTTC. Encoded protein: CASTLVSGQDFSGANVLTF.

V is TRBV12-3 or TRBV12-4 and J is TRBJ2-7; the match to TRBD1 covers 7 bases. With V trimmed by 6 bases and J by 0 bases, 5 bases remained unmatched. The CDR3 extends over 14 amino acids. The CDR3 region is CASRKRGLSYEQYF. The CDR3 DNA is TGTGCCAGCAGAAAGAGGGGGCTCTCCTACGAGCAGTACTTC.

The sample holds many counts of this clonotype. This chain connects TRBV6-5 to TRBJ2-7; 8 positions agree with TRBD1. The CDR3 extends over 14 amino acids. The J segment lost 0 bases and the V segment lost 2 bases, leaving 0 bases of the junction unmatched. CDR1 and CDR2 (germline): MNHEY, SVGAGI. In nucleotides, the CDR3 is TGTGCCAGCAGTTACGGACAGGGCTCCTACGAGCAGTACTTC. Translating gives CASSYGQGSYEQYF.

A few counts support this clonotype. This chain connects TRBV6-6 to TRBJ2-3; 8 nucleotides agree with TRBD1. CDR1 MNHNY and CDR2 SVGAGI come from the germline V gene (reference sequence). The V gene end was trimmed by 6 bases and the J gene end by 4 bases; junction bases not matched to a gene: 12. This CDR3 region has 16 residues. CDR3 loop: CASRRGGTGGPDTQYF. DNA for the CDR3: TGTGCCAGCAGGAGAGGAGGGACAGGCGGTCCAGATACGCAGTATTTT.

A few counts support this clonotype. J is TRBJ2-5 and V is TRBV12-3 or TRBV12-4; D may be TRBD1 (6 bases). With 5 bases removed from V and 5 bases from J, the gap between germline ends came to 18 bases. CDR3 size: 15 residues. CDR3 in DNA: TGTGCCAGCAGTGCCGCAGGGGCTGGTAGGGAGACCCAGTACTTC. Protein sequence: CASSAAGAGRETQYF.

In its sample, this clonotype was seen many times. CDR3 DNA: TGCGCCAGCAGTGTCGGTGACCCTTCCAATGAGCAGTTCTTC. It translates to CASSVGDPSNEQFF. The chain links TRBV10-1 to TRBJ2-1; no firm D call. Germline-derived CDR1 and CDR2 are WNHNN and SYGVQD (reference sequence). CDR3 size: 14 residues. The V and J ends lost 4 bases and 6 bases respectively, with 13 bases between them.

This chain connects TRBV24-1 to TRBJ2-1, with D maybe TRBD2 (5 bases). V lost 3 bases, J lost 8 bases, and 10 bases lay in between. The CDR3 consists of 13 residues. Germline V lookup: CDR1 KGHDR, CDR2 SFDVKD. Written as DNA, the CDR3 is TGTGCCACCAGTGATAGGGAGTGCGATGAGCAGTTCTTC. Translated: CATSDRECDEQFF.

This clonotype has ten or more counts. The J gene is TRBJ1-2, the V gene TRBV29-1, with TRBD1 matching over 11 bases. V was clipped by 5 bases and J by 4 bases; unmatched bases: 3. CDR1 and CDR2 (germline): SQVTM, ANQGSEA. The CDR3 consists of 13 residues. In nucleotides, the CDR3 is TGCAGCGTTCCGGGACAGGGGGGCTATGGCTACACCTTC. Translated, it gives CSVPGQGGYGYTF.

V usage is TRBV7-2 and J usage is TRBJ2-3; the D is unclear. Trimming took off 0 bases at V and 14 bases at J, with 15 bases between the two ends. The CDR3 covers 13 residues. CDR1 and CDR2 from the germline V gene are SGHTA and FQGNSA. CDR3 nucleotide sequence: TGTGCCAGCAGCTTAGCGCTAGAAGCGTACATGTATTTT. This translates into CASSLALEAYMYF.

The rearrangement links TRBV4-2 to TRBJ2-7, with a possible D match to TRBD2 (6 bases). The CDR3 runs 19 residues. Trimming pared 0 bases from V and 5 bases from J, leaving 26 bases between. CDR1 and CDR2 (germline): LGHNA, YNFKEQ. The CDR3 DNA follows: TGTGCCAGCAGCCAAGAAAGGTTAGCCGGGGACTTCTCTCCCCACGAGCAGTACTTC. Amino acid sequence: CASSQERLAGDFSPHEQYF.

This clonotype was found a few times. V and J are TRBV3-1 and TRBJ2-7; a weak D match, TRBD2 (6 bases). This CDR3 spans 14 amino acids. V shed 8 bases and J shed 3 bases, with 17 bases lying between them. Germline CDR1 LGHDT, CDR2 YNNKEL (reference sequence). Here the CDR3 DNA reads TGTGCCAGCGCCAGTGGGGCGGGGAGCTACGAGCAGTACTTC. Translating it yields CASASGAGSYEQYF.

The chain combines TRBV11-2 with TRBJ2-4; perhaps D is TRBD1 or TRBD2 (5 bases each). The CDR3 loop spans 16 amino acids. V shed 4 bases and J shed 0 bases, with 13 bases lying between them. Germline V gives CDR1 SGHAT, CDR2 FQNNGV. CDR3: CASSYPGRGAKNIQYF. The DNA of the CDR3 is TGTGCCAGCAGCTACCCAGGGAGAGGAGCCAAAAACATTCAGTACTTC.

Note on this clonotype: Given a much more abundant clone one base away, this may be a read error. The V gene is TRBV25-1, the J gene TRBJ2-1; TRBD1 might be the D (6 bases). The J call may be in error: the DNA end matches TRBJ2-7 better. This CDR3 has 17 amino acids. Germline V gene sequence: CDR1 MGHDK, CDR2 SYGVNS. CDR3 loop: CASSDRYRDLVAYEQYF. CDR3 coding DNA: TGTGCCAGCAGTGATCGGTACAGGGATCTAGTGGCATACGAGCAGTACTTC.

J is TRBJ1-4 and V is TRBV20-1; no definite D call. Germline values: CDR1 DFQATT, CDR2 SNEGSKA (reference sequence). This CDR3 region has 14 residues. V lost 4 bases and J 6 bases, leaving 15 bases between the germline ends. The CDR3 loop reads CSAKGFNRDEKLFF. The CDR3, as DNA: TGCAGTGCTAAGGGCTTCAACAGAGATGAAAAACTGTTTTTT.

The genes are TRBV12-3 or TRBV12-4 and TRBJ2-1, with D maybe TRBD1 (6 bases). This CDR3 contains 16 residues. V shed 5 bases and J shed 7 bases, with 21 bases lying between them. CDR3 bases: TGTGCCAGCAGTCCCGGACAGTTGAGGCCAAGGAATGAGCAGTTCTTC. Its protein product is CASSPGQLRPRNEQFF.

This rearrangement joins TRBV11-2 to TRBJ2-6, with 8 positions matching TRBD1. Germline CDR1 is SGHAT and CDR2 is FQNNGV. The V and J ends lost 5 bases and 8 bases, in that order; junction bases with no gene match: 11. This CDR3 contains 16 residues. The CDR3, as DNA: TGTGCCAGCAGCCCCCGTCGGGACAGGTCCACCAACGTCCTGACTTTC. Protein: CASSPRRDRSTNVLTF.

The table lists this clonotype with a few counts. The J gene is TRBJ2-7, the V gene TRBV5-1; 8 bases fit TRBD2. This CDR3 has 16 amino acids. Germline V lookup: CDR1 SGHRS, CDR2 YFSETQ. The V segment lost 3 bases and the J segment 1 base; nucleotides outside the gene matches: 9. The CDR3 spells CASSWGGSGTSYEQYF. CDR3 coding DNA: TGCGCCAGCAGCTGGGGTGGTAGCGGGACATCCTACGAGCAGTACTTC. Drawing the rest from reference TRBV5-1 and TRBJ2-7, the complete variable domain is KAGVTQTPRYLIKTRGQQVTLSCSPISGHRSVSWYQQTPGQGLQFLFEYFSETQRNKGNFPGRFSGRQFSNSRSEMNVSTLELGDSALYLCASSWGGSGTSYEQYFGPGTRLTVT.

This clonotype was found many times. J is TRBJ1-5 and V is TRBV4-3, with 7 bases lining up with TRBD1. V shed 0 bases and J 7 bases; nucleotides not matched to a gene: 6. Germline V gene data show CDR1 as LGHNA and CDR2 as YSLEER. The CDR3 spans 15 residues. Written as DNA, the CDR3 is TGCGCCAGCAGCCAAGACCCCGCAGGGGGGCAGCCCCAGCATTTT. Amino acids: CASSQDPAGGQPQHF.

The genes are TRBV2 and TRBJ2-5; D may be TRBD1 (6 bases). Germline CDR1 and CDR2: SNHLY and FYNNEI. The CDR3 loop spans 12 amino acids. Between the trimmed V and J ends, which lost 6 bases and 5 bases, there was a span of 10 bases. The chain's CDR3 is CASSTGSETQYF. CDR3 nucleotide sequence: TGTGCCAGCAGCACAGGGTCGGAGACCCAGTACTTC.